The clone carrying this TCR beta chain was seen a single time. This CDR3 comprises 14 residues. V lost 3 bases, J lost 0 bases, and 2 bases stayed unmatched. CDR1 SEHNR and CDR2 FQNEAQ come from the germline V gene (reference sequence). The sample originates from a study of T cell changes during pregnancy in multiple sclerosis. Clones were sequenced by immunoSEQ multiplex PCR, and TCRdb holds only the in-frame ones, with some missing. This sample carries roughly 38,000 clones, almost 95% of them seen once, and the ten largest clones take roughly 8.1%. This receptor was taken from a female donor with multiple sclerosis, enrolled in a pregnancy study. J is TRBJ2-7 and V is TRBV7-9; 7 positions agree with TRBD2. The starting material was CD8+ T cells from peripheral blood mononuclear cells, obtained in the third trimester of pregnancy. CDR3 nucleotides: TGTGCCAGCAGCTTCGCGGGGGACTCCTACGAGCAGTACTTC. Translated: CASSFAGDSYEQYF. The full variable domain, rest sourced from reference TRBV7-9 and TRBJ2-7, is DTGVSQNPRHKITKRGQNVTFRCDPISEHNRLYWYRQTLGQGPEFLTYFQNEAQLEKSRLLSDRFSAERPKGSFSTLEIQRTEQGDSAMYLCASSFAGDSYEQYFGPGTRLTVT.